Described below is a single TCR beta chain sequence and its context. Investigators profiled TCR beta VDJ and CDR3 from genomic DNA template. TCRdb passed the reads through MiXCR, listing each CDR3 protein once. There are fewer than 200,000 distinct CDR3 sequences in the sample; approximately 48% occur only once, and 1.8% lies in the top ten. The data were taken from a study of CD8+CD57+ T cells in acquired aplastic anemia. On the study more broadly: Average DNA yield from sorted CD4+ and CD8+ cells was approximately 3 ug.

For sequencing, patients were chosen who had shown expansion of CD8+CD57+ cells by flow cytometry. Severe acquired aplastic anemia affected all patients. Patients had received no therapy at the time of blood sampling. The V gene lost 5 bases and the J gene lost 0 bases, with 8 bases spanning the gap. Germline loops: CDR1 SQVTM, CDR2 ANQGSEA. This CDR3 is 14 amino acids long. The sequence was obtained from a human donor with aplastic anemia. The source material was sorted CD4+, CD8+, or CD8+CD57+ T cells (not recorded which) from PBMCs. The rearrangement joins TRBV29-1 to TRBJ2-6, with D unresolved. In DNA form, the CDR3 reads TGCAGCGTTCGTTTCAGCTCTGGGGCCAACGTCCTGACTTTC. Its translation is CSVRFSSGANVLTF.